These 10 T cell receptor beta chains came from one sample sequenced in a study of Ad26.COV2.S vaccination and SARS-CoV-2 variants. Produced via immunoSEQ multiplex PCR; TCRdb's table is partial and in-frame only. The sample consists of about half a million clones, 80% to 90% of them appearing once. This sample's treatment: 15 to 20 received Ad26.COV2.S at low or high dose, single or two shots; roughly five received placebo; per-sample allocation not given. Specimen acquisition occurred on day 63 following the initial vaccine or placebo injection. Specimen: peripheral blood, collected in a trial of Ad26.COV2.S vaccine versus placebo. Receptors originate from a person between 18 and 59 years old who received the Ad26.COV2.S COVID-19 vaccine or a placebo.

The chain couples TRBV13 to TRBJ2-3, with 12 bases identical to TRBD2. V was clipped by 2 bases and J by 3 bases; unmatched bases: 9. The length of the CDR3 is 18 residues. Germline V CDR1 and CDR2: PRHDT, FYEKMQ (reference sequence). CDR3 coding DNA: TGTGCCAGCAGCTTACCCCCTCTAGCGGGAGGGCCAACAGATACGCAGTATTTT. Translation gives CASSLPPLAGGPTDTQYF.

This chain joins TRBV5-1 and TRBJ1-1, with 7 bases identical to TRBD1. V shed 4 bases and J 4 bases; nucleotides not matched to a gene: 10. Germline-derived CDR1 and CDR2 are SGHRS and YFSETQ. The CDR3 runs 15 residues. The CDR3 region is CASSPTRGVPTEAFF. For the CDR3, the DNA is TGCGCCAGCAGCCCGACCAGGGGGGTCCCCACTGAAGCTTTCTTT.

The rearrangement links TRBV28 to TRBJ1-1; the D gene is possibly TRBD1 (6 bases). CDR3 length: 20 residues. Germline CDR1 reads MDHEN; CDR2 reads SYDVKM. V shed 5 bases and J shed 11 bases, with 39 bases lying between them. The CDR3 DNA follows: TGTGCCAGCAGTGCCCTTGGGTCCCCACCCTCCGAGGGACACGCTAAGGGGGCTTTCTTT. Translating gives CASSALGSPPSEGHAKGAFF.

J is TRBJ2-4 and V is TRBV19; no definite D call. The length of the CDR3 is 16 residues. The V end lost 3 bases, the J end lost 5 bases, and 17 bases lay between the germline ends. CDR1 is LNHDA and CDR2 is SQIVND in the germline V gene (reference sequence). The CDR3 spells CASSIGLGVLQNIQYF. For the CDR3, the DNA is TGTGCCAGTAGTATTGGGTTGGGTGTTCTACAAAACATTCAGTACTTC. The variable domain in full, completed from reference TRBV19 and TRBJ2-4, reads DGGITQSPKYLFRKEGQNVTLSCEQNLNHDAMYWYRQDPGQGLRLIYYSQIVNDFQKGDIAEGYSVSREKKESFPLTVTSAQKNPTAFYLCASSIGLGVLQNIQYFGAGTRLSVL.

The chain combines TRBV7-8 with TRBJ2-1; no definite D call. The CDR3 length is 13 residues. V lost 5 bases, J lost 3 bases, and 8 bases lay in between. The germline gives CDR1 SGHVS, CDR2 FQNEAQ. CDR3 sequence: CASSQVSYNEQFF. In nucleotides, the CDR3 is TGTGCCAGCAGCCAGGTCAGCTACAATGAGCAGTTCTTC.

The chain uses TRBV28 and TRBJ1-5, with TRBD1 matching over 9 bases. The CDR3 has 14 amino acids. The germline V gene has CDR1 MDHEN and CDR2 SYDVKM. Trimming cost V 6 bases and J 5 bases; bases outside gene matches: 5. CDR3 amino acids: CASSSGTGHQPQHF. The CDR3 region has the DNA TGTGCCAGCAGCTCTGGGACAGGGCATCAGCCCCAGCATTTT.

The DNA of the CDR3 is TGTGCCAGCAGCTTATCGGGGGGTTACACAGATACGCAGTATTTT. Protein: CASSLSGGYTDTQYF. The gene calls are TRBV7-8 and TRBJ2-3; 7 bases align to TRBD2. V was pared by 2 bases and J by 2 bases, with 4 bases of the junction left unmatched. Per germline, CDR1 SGHVS and CDR2 FQNEAQ. This CDR3 is 15 amino acids long.

The CDR3 nucleotides are TGTGCCAGCAGTTTATCGATTTCGACTAGCGGGAGAGGAGGGCAAGAGACCCAGTACTTC. Translation gives CASSLSISTSGRGGQETQYF. The V and J genes are TRBV27 and TRBJ2-5, with TRBD2 matching over 12 bases. The V gene end was trimmed by 0 bases and the J gene end by 2 bases; junction bases not matched to a gene: 13. CDR1 MNHEY and CDR2 SMNVEV come from the germline V gene (reference sequence). The CDR3 length is 20 residues.

The chain carries TRBV6-2 or TRBV6-3 and TRBJ2-1; D might be TRBD2 (5 bases). Germline CDR1 reads MNHEY; CDR2 reads SVGEGT. There are 15 residues in the CDR3. Trimming pared 3 bases from V and 6 bases from J, leaving 15 bases between. CDR3 in amino acids: CASSYGGSPFNEQFF. The CDR3 region has the DNA TGTGCCAGCAGTTATGGTGGGAGTCCCTTCAATGAGCAGTTCTTC.

DNA for the CDR3: TGTGCCAGCAGTTACGGAGGCAGGGCTTGGAATGAGCAGTTCTTC. Amino acid sequence: CASSYGGRAWNEQFF. The rearrangement uses TRBV6-2 or TRBV6-3 and TRBJ2-1; the D call may be TRBD1 or TRBD2 (5 bases each). The CDR3 runs 15 residues. V lost 2 bases and J lost 7, with 15 bases in between. Germline V lookup: CDR1 MNHEY, CDR2 SVGEGT.